One and the same sample provided the 28 T cell receptor beta chains below, sequenced in a study of siplizumab effects on memory and regulatory T cells. TCRdb's table, derived via immunoSEQ multiplex PCR, lists solely in-frame clones and lacks some. This table has fewer than 130,000 clones, more than 90% appearing once. Sequences were obtained from CD4+ T cells sorted from blood. The receptors come from a human donor in good health.

About this clone: The junction departs from the called germline gene at one end, perhaps through a read error. The chain has TRBV7-2 and TRBJ2-5, with D unclear. CDR3 size: 11 residues. The germline V gene has CDR1 SGHTA and CDR2 FQGNSA. The CDR3 region is CASSLIPPANF. CDR3 in DNA: TGTGCCAGCAGCCTAATACCCCCGGCGAACTTC.

The chain couples TRBV10-3 to TRBJ2-5; the D gene is possibly TRBD1 (5 bases). CDR1 is ENHRY, CDR2 SYGVKD, per germline. This CDR3 spans 15 amino acids. Trimming left V 6 bases short and J 1 base short, with 15 bases between. CDR3 residues: CAISKGFLGQETQYF. The CDR3 nucleotides read TGTGCCATCAGCAAGGGGTTTCTTGGCCAAGAGACCCAGTACTTC.

The chain has TRBV4-1 and TRBJ1-3; D call uncertain. Germline V gene sequence: CDR1 MGHRA, CDR2 YSYEKL. Trimming removed 0 bases at V and 0 bases at J, with 3 bases between. The CDR3 contains 14 residues. This chain's CDR3 is CASSQEGSGNTIYF. CDR3 nucleotide sequence: TGCGCCAGCAGCCAAGAAGGCTCTGGAAACACCATATATTTT.

J is TRBJ2-3 and V is TRBV18, with 9 bases lining up with TRBD1. The CDR3 runs to 15 residues. Germline CDR1 reads KGHSH; CDR2 reads LQKENI. The V and J ends lost 3 bases and 4 bases, in that order; junction bases with no gene match: 5. CDR3 in amino acids: CASSPRTGEADTQYF. CDR3 nucleotide sequence: TGTGCCAGCTCACCGCGGACAGGGGAGGCAGATACGCAGTATTTT.

This chain uses TRBV5-1 with TRBJ2-2; D is possibly TRBD1 (6 bases). The CDR3 has 16 residues. Germline loops: CDR1 SGHRS, CDR2 YFSETQ. Trimming cost V 0 bases and J 0 bases, with 9 bases left between them. The CDR3 spells CASSLVRGPNTGELFF. CDR3 DNA sequence: TGCGCCAGCAGCTTGGTCAGGGGTCCGAACACCGGGGAGCTGTTTTTT.

V usage is TRBV7-2 and J usage is TRBJ1-5, with D possibly TRBD1 on 5 matching bases. V lost 5 bases to trimming and J lost 3 bases, with 11 bases between them. There are 14 residues in the CDR3. Germline assignment: CDR1 SGHTA and CDR2 FQGNSA. The DNA of the CDR3 is TGTGCCAGCAGCACTACAGGAGCCAATCAGCCCCAGCATTTT. Translating gives CASSTTGANQPQHF.

V usage is TRBV19 and J usage is TRBJ2-7, with 13 bases matching TRBD2. The CDR3 length is 17 residues. Trimming took 3 bases from V and 1 from J; bases not matched to a gene: 6. The germline gives CDR1 LNHDA, CDR2 SQIVND (reference sequence). DNA for the CDR3: TGTGCCAGTAGTATGGATATGGGACTAGCGGGATCCTACGAGCAGTACTTC. Protein product: CASSMDMGLAGSYEQYF.

The chain carries TRBV4-1 and TRBJ1-3; D is undetermined. The germline V and J ends were trimmed by 4 bases and 4 bases, with 17 bases remaining between them. Germline values: CDR1 MGHRA, CDR2 YSYEKL. There are 16 residues in the CDR3. The CDR3: CASSLNPSSRGNTIYF. The CDR3 region has the DNA TGCGCCAGCAGCCTAAACCCCTCATCTCGGGGAAACACCATATATTTT.

The chain recombines TRBV9 with TRBJ1-1, with a tentative D call TRBD1 (6 bases). Germline V gene sequence: CDR1 SGDLS, CDR2 YYNGEE. This CDR3 spans 15 amino acids. The germline V and J ends were trimmed by 5 bases and 4 bases, with 18 bases remaining between them. CDR3 region: CASSRPGDISTEAFF. The CDR3 DNA reads as TGTGCCAGCAGTCGCCCAGGGGATATAAGCACTGAAGCTTTCTTT.

In DNA form, the CDR3 reads TGTGCCAGCTCAAACCTCTCTAGACAGGTCTCTGGGGCCAACGTCCTGACTTTC. It is translated as CASSNLSRQVSGANVLTF. The rearrangement links TRBV18 to TRBJ2-6, with a weak D call TRBD1 (6 bases). V was cut by 5 bases and J by 0 bases, with 17 bases left in between. Germline CDR1 reads KGHSH; CDR2 reads LQKENI. The CDR3 runs to 18 residues.

The chain carries TRBV11-2 and TRBJ2-3; 10 bases fit TRBD2. CDR1 is SGHAT, CDR2 FQNNGV, per germline. The CDR3 is 16 residues long. Trimming at V came to 6 bases and at J to 2 bases, leaving 8 bases not matched to a gene. DNA of the CDR3: TGTGCCAGCAGGCCACTAGCGGGAAAAACCACAGATACGCAGTATTTT. This codes for CASRPLAGKTTDTQYF. Full variable domain (outside the CDR3, taken from reference TRBV11-2 and TRBJ2-3): EAGVAQSPRYKIIEKRQSVAFWCNPISGHATLYWYQQILGQGPKLLIQFQNNGVVDDSQLPKDRFSAERLKGVDSTLKIQPAKLEDSAVYLCASRPLAGKTTDTQYFGPGTRLTVL.

The V gene is TRBV9, the J gene TRBJ1-5, with D possibly TRBD1 on 5 matching bases. The CDR3 has 13 residues. Germline V gene data show CDR1 as SGDLS and CDR2 as YYNGEE. The V and J ends lost 0 bases and 7 bases respectively, with 8 bases between them. The CDR3, as DNA: TGTGCCAGCAGCGTAGGGGACGGGCAGCCCCAGCATTTT. Translating gives CASSVGDGQPQHF. Supplemented by reference TRBV9 and TRBJ1-5, the full variable domain reads DSGVTQTPKHLITATGQRVTLRCSPRSGDLSVYWYQQSLDQGLQFLIQYYNGEERAKGNILERFSAQQFPDLHSELNLSSLELGDSALYFCASSVGDGQPQHFGDGTRLSIL.

The chain uses TRBV11-2 and TRBJ1-5; D is undetermined. Germline V gene data show CDR1 as SGHAT and CDR2 as FQNNGV. This CDR3 comprises 13 residues. The ends were cut back, 1 base at V and 6 bases at J, with 7 bases in the middle. DNA of the CDR3: TGTGCCAGCAGCTTAGCATCCGGTCAGCCCCAGCATTTT. This gives the protein CASSLASGQPQHF. Supplemented by reference TRBV11-2 and TRBJ1-5, the full variable domain reads EAGVAQSPRYKIIEKRQSVAFWCNPISGHATLYWYQQILGQGPKLLIQFQNNGVVDDSQLPKDRFSAERLKGVDSTLKIQPAKLEDSAVYLCASSLASGQPQHFGDGTRLSIL.

The chain has TRBV18 and TRBJ2-1; D uncertain. The CDR3 is 13 residues long. CDR1 is KGHSH and CDR2 is LQKENI in the germline V gene. Trimming shortened V by 2 bases and J by 8 bases, and 10 bases separated the two germline ends. The CDR3, as DNA: TGTGCCAGCTCACCAAGGTTAGAGGATGAGCAGTTCTTC. Its protein is CASSPRLEDEQFF.

This clone was observed once. The chain carries TRBV30 and TRBJ1-2, with 8 nucleotides matching TRBD1. CDR1 is GTSNPN and CDR2 is SVGIG in the germline V gene (reference sequence). This CDR3 has 13 residues. V lost 3 bases, J lost 4 bases, and 4 bases stayed unmatched. The CDR3 coding sequence is TGTGCCTGGAGATTGGACAGGGCCTATGGCTACACCTTC. Residues: CAWRLDRAYGYTF.

About this clone: This same CDR3 is encoded by further DNA sequences in the sample. The rearrangement joins TRBV29-1 to TRBJ1-2, with 7 positions matching TRBD1. The CDR3 loop spans 12 amino acids. Germline assignment: CDR1 SQVTM and CDR2 ANQGSEA. V was clipped by 3 bases and J by 3 bases; unmatched bases: 1. Here the CDR3 DNA reads TGCAGCGTTGACAGGGGGGACTATGGCTACACCTTC. This encodes CSVDRGDYGYTF.

The chain links TRBV7-2 to TRBJ2-3; 11 bases line up with TRBD2. The CDR3 contains 16 residues. Trimming took 5 bases from V and 7 from J; bases not matched to a gene: 11. In germline, CDR1 is SGHTA, CDR2 FQGNSA. CDR3 sequence: CASSRTSGSIENTQYF. In DNA form, the CDR3 reads TGTGCCAGCAGCCGGACTAGCGGGTCGATCGAGAATACGCAGTATTTT.

This sequence joins TRBV15 and TRBJ2-7; TRBD2 matches at 7 bases. V lost 1 base and J lost 2; bases outside the gene matches: 5. The CDR3 has 15 amino acids. CDR1 is LNHNV, CDR2 YYDKDF, per germline (reference sequence). This CDR3 reads CATSRVGSGTYEQYF. The CDR3, as DNA: TGTGCCACCAGCAGAGTGGGCAGCGGGACCTACGAGCAGTACTTC. Together with reference TRBV15 and TRBJ2-7, the CDR3 gives the full variable domain: DAMVIQNPRYQVTQFGKPVTLSCSQTLNHNVMYWYQQKSSQAPKLLFHYYDKDFNNEADTPDNFQSRRPNTSFCFLDIRSPGLGDTAMYLCATSRVGSGTYEQYFGPGTRLTVT.

The DNA of the CDR3 is TGTGCCAGCGTTAACGGGGCGCGCACTGAAGCTTTCTTT. Its translation is CASVNGARTEAFF. This rearrangement joins TRBV6-5 to TRBJ1-1; tentative D call: TRBD1 (5 bases). V lost 8 bases to trimming and J lost 4 bases, with 14 bases between them. In germline, CDR1 is MNHEY, CDR2 SVGAGI. The CDR3 runs 13 residues.

The chain couples TRBV19 to TRBJ1-5; TRBD1 matches 10 bases. The CDR3 is 15 amino acids. V lost 2 bases to trimming and J lost 4 bases; unmatched junction nucleotides: 2. Germline V lookup: CDR1 LNHDA, CDR2 SQIVND (reference sequence). CDR3 sequence reads: CASSIRTGGNQPQHF. In DNA form, the CDR3 reads TGTGCCAGTAGTATAAGGACAGGGGGAAATCAGCCCCAGCATTTT.

The chain recombines TRBV30 with TRBJ1-2; 9 nucleotides match TRBD1. Germline V lookup: CDR1 GTSNPN, CDR2 SVGIG (reference sequence). The ends lost 4 bases at V and 8 bases at J; junction bases unmatched: 14. The CDR3 is 15 residues long. CDR3 sequence (DNA): TGTGCCTGGAACCCCGGGACAGGGACCCGTAGCGGCTACACCTTC. Its translation is CAWNPGTGTRSGYTF. The full variable domain, in which reference TRBV30 and TRBJ1-2 provide the parts outside the CDR3, is SQTIHQWPATLVQPVGSPLSLECTVEGTSNPNLYWYRQAAGRGLQLLFYSVGIGQISSEVPQNLSASRPQDRQFILSSKKLLLSDSGFYLCAWNPGTGTRSGYTFGSGTRLTVV.

The V and J genes are TRBV5-4 and TRBJ2-7, with TRBD2 matching over 11 bases. The CDR3 sequence is 15 residues long. Looked up from germline, CDR1 is SGHNT and CDR2 is YYREEE (reference sequence). V gave up 5 bases and J gave up 7 bases; unmatched junction bases: 11. This CDR3 is CASRPGTSGAGEQYF. CDR3 in DNA: TGTGCCAGCAGACCCGGGACTAGCGGAGCTGGGGAGCAGTACTTC.

This clone was counted a single time. The chain links TRBV6-5 to TRBJ1-2, with a tentative D call TRBD1 (6 bases). Trimming took 2 bases from V and 8 from J, leaving 15 bases between them. CDR3 size: 14 residues. CDR1 MNHEY and CDR2 SVGAGI come from the germline V gene. CDR3 DNA sequence: TGTGCCAGCAGTTACGATATCGCAGGGGCGGGCTACACCTTC. As protein: CASSYDIAGAGYTF.

This clone has more than one count but fewer than ten. The chain employs TRBV6-6 and TRBJ1-2; no clear D gene. V lost 3 bases to trimming and J lost 7 bases, with 9 bases between them. This CDR3 is 12 amino acids long. Germline loops: CDR1 MNHNY, CDR2 SVGAGI (reference sequence). The CDR3: CASSYLAGGYTF. As DNA, the CDR3 is TGTGCCAGCAGTTATCTGGCAGGTGGCTACACCTTC.

The gene calls are TRBV19 and TRBJ2-5; D might be TRBD1 (5 bases). This CDR3 spans 13 amino acids. Germline CDR1 reads LNHDA; CDR2 reads SQIVND (reference sequence). Trimming removed 5 bases from V and 5 bases from J, with 12 bases in between. In DNA, the CDR3 is TGTGCCAGTAGTTTAGGGGTGAGGGAGACCCAGTACTTC. Translation gives CASSLGVRETQYF.

The rearrangement links TRBV7-2 to TRBJ1-3; TRBD1 matches at 9 bases. Germline V CDR1 and CDR2: SGHTA, FQGNSA. V dropped 2 bases and J dropped 2; count of bases not matched to a gene: 4. The CDR3 totals 16 residues. The CDR3 is CASSLYRQGAGNTIYF. DNA for the CDR3: TGTGCCAGCAGCTTATATAGACAGGGGGCTGGAAACACCATATATTTT.

V gene TRBV7-9 combines with J gene TRBJ2-7; D may be TRBD2 (6 bases). The CDR3 totals 13 residues. V dropped 1 base and J dropped 6 bases, with 10 bases sitting between them. Germline V lookup: CDR1 SEHNR, CDR2 FQNEAQ (reference sequence). For the CDR3, the DNA is TGTGCCAGCAGCTTAGGGTCCGGGAGCGAGCAGTACTTC. Encoded protein: CASSLGSGSEQYF.

CDR3 coding DNA: TGTGCCAGCAGCTTAGCGGGGGGGGTGAATGAGCAGTTCTTC. Translating it yields CASSLAGGVNEQFF. The chain uses TRBV11-3 and TRBJ2-1; 8 bases agree with TRBD2. V dropped 1 base and J dropped 7; count of bases not matched to a gene: 3. This CDR3 has 14 amino acids. Per germline, CDR1 SGHNT and CDR2 YENEEA.